These 30 T cell receptor beta chains were all obtained from the same sample, sequenced in a study of OX40 agonist ivuxolimab in advanced cancers. TCRdb's table, derived via immunoSEQ multiplex PCR, lists solely in-frame clones and lacks some. The table includes roughly 13,000 clones, roughly 92% detected once. The sample was CD4+ or CD8+ T cells sorted from blood, taken in a trial of the OX40 agonist ivuxolimab. The receptors were gathered from an adult with an advanced solid tumor such as melanoma, head and neck, liver or kidney cancer.

This chain uses TRBV30 with TRBJ1-5, with unresolved D. V was trimmed by 4 bases and J by 3 bases, leaving 10 bases between them. The germline gives CDR1 GTSNPN, CDR2 SVGIG (reference sequence). This CDR3 contains 13 residues. The CDR3 coding sequence is TGTGCCTGGACCTCGGGTAACAATCAGCCCCAGCATTTT. Translated: CAWTSGNNQPQHF. Variable domain in full (rest from reference TRBV30 and TRBJ1-5): SQTIHQWPATLVQPVGSPLSLECTVEGTSNPNLYWYRQAAGRGLQLLFYSVGIGQISSEVPQNLSASRPQDRQFILSSKKLLLSDSGFYLCAWTSGNNQPQHFGDGTRLSIL.

This chain joins TRBV27 and TRBJ2-7, with D maybe TRBD2 (6 bases). The CDR3 sequence is 16 residues long. Per germline, CDR1 MNHEY and CDR2 SMNVEV (reference sequence). Trimming cost V 3 bases and J 2 bases, with 17 bases left between them. Here the CDR3 reads CASSFLRSGEAYEQYF. The CDR3 bases are TGTGCCAGCAGTTTCTTACGTAGCGGCGAAGCCTACGAGCAGTACTTC.

The CDR3 loop is CASSLISNQPQHF. DNA for the CDR3: TGTGCCAGCAGCTTGATCAGCAATCAGCCCCAGCATTTT. This chain links TRBV5-4 with TRBJ1-5; D not resolved. V was trimmed by 1 base and J by 1 base, leaving 3 bases between them. Germline V gene sequence: CDR1 SGHNT, CDR2 YYREEE (reference sequence). The CDR3 loop spans 13 amino acids.

This clone was seen more than once but under ten times. The chain uses TRBV10-3 and TRBJ2-7, with D maybe TRBD1 (6 bases). Germline assignment: CDR1 ENHRY and CDR2 SYGVKD. Trimming removed 0 bases from V and 0 bases from J, with 12 bases in between. The CDR3 is made up of 16 amino acids. In nucleotides, the CDR3 is TGTGCCATCAGTGAGTCCTCAGGGGCTGCCTCCTACGAGCAGTACTTC. It translates to CAISESSGAASYEQYF.

The CDR3: CASSPEAYYETQYF. DNA for the CDR3: TGTGCCAGCAGCCCCGAGGCGTATTACGAGACCCAGTACTTC. This chain links TRBV9 with TRBJ2-5, with no clear D. The V end was cut by 4 bases, the J end by 5 bases, with 15 bases between. Germline V CDR1 and CDR2: SGDLS, YYNGEE. This CDR3 is 14 amino acids long.

CDR3: CASSMGRIRLYEQYF. The CDR3 bases are TGTGCCAGTAGTATGGGGAGGATACGACTTTACGAGCAGTACTTC. The chain carries TRBV19 and TRBJ2-7; weak D call: TRBD2 (6 bases). The length of the CDR3 is 15 residues. The germline CDR1 and CDR2 sequences are LNHDA and SQIVND (reference sequence). The V end lost 3 bases, the J end lost 4 bases, and 16 bases lay between the germline ends.

The J gene is TRBJ1-5, the V gene TRBV28, with a tentative D call TRBD1 (6 bases). CDR1 MDHEN and CDR2 SYDVKM come from the germline V gene. Between the trimmed V and J ends, which lost 6 bases and 1 base, there was a span of 10 bases. The CDR3 runs to 14 residues. The CDR3 bases are TGTGCCAGCAGACTGGACAGCAGCAATCAGCCCCAGCATTTT. Translating gives CASRLDSSNQPQHF.

The rearrangement uses TRBV28 and TRBJ2-7, with 11 bases identical to TRBD1. This CDR3 has 13 amino acids. V trimming: 6 bases; J trimming: 6 bases; junction bases outside the gene matches: 4. Germline V gene lookup returns CDR1 MDHEN and CDR2 SYDVKM. The CDR3 DNA sequence: TGTGCCAGCAGAGGACAGGGGGCAGTCGAGCAGTACTTC. Its translation: CASRGQGAVEQYF.

The chain uses TRBV5-6 and TRBJ2-7; D remains unclear. In germline, CDR1 is SGHDT, CDR2 YYEEEE. The CDR3 covers 13 residues. V was trimmed by 0 bases and J by 1 base, leaving 5 bases between them. The CDR3 region has the DNA TGTGCCAGCAGCTTGGACATTTCCTACGAGCAGTACTTC. Residues: CASSLDISYEQYF.

The V call is TRBV7-8, the J call TRBJ2-1; 7 bases map to TRBD2. The CDR3 contains 15 residues. Germline trimming cut 8 bases from V and 0 bases from J; bases unmatched to any gene: 7. CDR1 SGHVS and CDR2 FQNEAQ come from the germline V gene. In DNA form, the CDR3 reads TGTGCCAGCGGACACAGCGGGAACTCCTACAATGAGCAGTTCTTC. It yields the protein CASGHSGNSYNEQFF.

This chain uses TRBV30 with TRBJ1-2; D not resolved. The germline V gene encodes CDR1 GTSNPN and CDR2 SVGIG (reference sequence). V was pared by 7 bases and J by 4 bases, with 16 bases between. The CDR3 has 13 residues. CDR3 sequence: CASDGQVIYGYTF. The CDR3 bases are TGTGCCTCAGACGGTCAGGTCATCTATGGCTACACCTTC.

The CDR3 nucleotides read TGCAGCGTCGCGCCCGCGGACAGGAGCTACGAGCAGTACTTC. It specifies CSVAPADRSYEQYF. The J gene is TRBJ2-5, the V gene TRBV29-1, with 7 bases aligning to TRBD1. Gene TRBJ2-7 matches the end of the DNA better, so the J call may be wrong. This CDR3 has 14 amino acids. From germline, CDR1 is SQVTM and CDR2 ANQGSEA.

This sequence joins TRBV7-9 and TRBJ1-2, with TRBD1 as a possible D gene (5 bases). Per the germline V gene, CDR1 is SEHNR and CDR2 is FQNEAQ (reference sequence). The germline V and J ends were trimmed by 3 bases and 7 bases, with 12 bases remaining between them. There are 13 residues in the CDR3. The CDR3 DNA sequence: TGTGCCAGCAGCTTTATGGGGGTAACTGGCTACACCTTC. The encoded protein is CASSFMGVTGYTF.

This clone occurred once. The V gene is TRBV9, the J gene TRBJ2-2, with 8 bases identical to TRBD1. The length of the CDR3 is 17 residues. The trim removed 2 bases at V and 1 base at J, leaving 7 bases unmatched. CDR1 SGDLS and CDR2 YYNGEE come from the germline V gene. The CDR3 here is CASSVPGQGLNTGELFF. CDR3 nucleotides: TGTGCCAGCAGCGTTCCTGGACAGGGCCTGAACACCGGGGAGCTGTTTTTT.

The chain uses TRBV5-5 and TRBJ1-3, with a weak D call TRBD1 (6 bases). The germline V gene encodes CDR1 SGHKS and CDR2 YYEKEE (reference sequence). The length of the CDR3 is 16 residues. V was clipped by 5 bases and J by 0 bases, with 15 bases between them. CDR3: CASSPDGTSSGNTIYF. The CDR3 coding sequence is TGTGCCAGCAGTCCCGACGGGACAAGCTCTGGAAACACCATATATTTT.

With regard to this clone: One end of the junction does not line up with germline, which may come from a read error. The J gene is TRBJ2-7, the V gene TRBV2; TRBD2 matches at 8 bases. The germline CDR1 and CDR2 sequences are SNHLY and FYNNEI. This CDR3 has 14 amino acids. CDR3 amino acids: CASSEAPGLGSIPF. For the CDR3, the DNA is TGTGCCAGCAGTGAAGCTCCGGGACTAGGGAGCATCCCTTTC.

The genes are TRBV28 and TRBJ2-1; 13 nucleotides align to TRBD2. Trimming cost V 2 bases and J 0 bases; bases outside gene matches: 7. In germline, CDR1 is MDHEN, CDR2 SYDVKM. This CDR3 region has 19 residues. The CDR3 protein is CASSLRTSGGPSSYNEQFF. The CDR3 DNA reads as TGTGCCAGCAGTTTAAGGACTAGCGGGGGCCCGAGCTCCTACAATGAGCAGTTCTTC.

The V and J genes are TRBV27 and TRBJ2-7, with 14 positions matching TRBD2. Germline trimming cut 3 bases from V and 9 bases from J; bases unmatched to any gene: 7. CDR1 and CDR2 from the germline V gene are MNHEY and SMNVEV (reference sequence). There are 15 residues in the CDR3. CDR3 amino acids: CASSFTGLAGEVQYF. DNA of the CDR3: TGTGCCAGCAGTTTTACGGGACTAGCGGGAGAAGTGCAGTACTTC.

This clone is categorized as medium-sized (0.01 to 0.1%). The chain carries TRBV9 and TRBJ1-2, with 9 positions matching TRBD1. Germline V gene data show CDR1 as SGDLS and CDR2 as YYNGEE. The CDR3 spans 15 residues. J was trimmed by 2 bases and V by 3 bases; bases with no gene match: 5. CDR3 DNA sequence: TGTGCCAGCAGCGATACCGGGACAGGGAACTATGGCTACACCTTC. It yields the protein CASSDTGTGNYGYTF.

This clone was seen only once. This chain connects TRBV2 to TRBJ2-1, with 13 nucleotides matching TRBD2. Germline-derived CDR1 and CDR2 are SNHLY and FYNNEI. After removal of 4 bases from V and 1 base from J, the junction contained 7 bases not matched to a gene. The CDR3 sequence is 18 residues long. CDR3 in DNA: TGTGCCAGCAGTGTGGGGACTAGCGGGATCCTGTCCTACAATGAGCAGTTCTTC. Amino acids: CASSVGTSGILSYNEQFF.

The chain recombines TRBV7-6 with TRBJ2-2; TRBD2 is a possible D gene (5 bases). Trimming shortened V by 3 bases and J by 0 bases, and 20 bases separated the two germline ends. The CDR3 covers 19 residues. Germline V gene sequence: CDR1 SGHVS, CDR2 FNYEAQ. The DNA for the CDR3 is TGTGCCAGCAGCTTGAGGGCAGGAAGCCATTATTCGAACACCGGGGAGCTGTTTTTT. Protein product: CASSLRAGSHYSNTGELFF.

This chain uses TRBV19 with TRBJ1-5; unclear D gene. The ends were cut back, 5 bases at V and 4 bases at J, with 15 bases in the middle. Germline V gene data show CDR1 as LNHDA and CDR2 as SQIVND (reference sequence). CDR3 length: 15 residues. The CDR3 DNA is TGTGCCAGTAGTGTAAGACAAGGCTTAAATCAGCCCCAGCATTTT. It translates to CASSVRQGLNQPQHF.

V is TRBV7-2 and J is TRBJ1-1, with D uncertain. This CDR3 comprises 14 residues. CDR1 SGHTA and CDR2 FQGNSA come from the germline V gene. V was pared by 3 bases and J by 4 bases, with 12 bases between. CDR3 DNA sequence: TGTGCCAGCAGCTTTAAAGGTGATAGCACTGAAGCTTTCTTT. Protein: CASSFKGDSTEAFF.

The rearrangement joins TRBV9 to TRBJ2-1, with 8 bases aligning to TRBD2. V trimming: 1 base; J trimming: 6 bases; junction bases outside the gene matches: 0. From germline, CDR1 is SGDLS and CDR2 YYNGEE. CDR3 length: 13 residues. Here the CDR3 reads CASSVLAGNEQFF. Here the CDR3 DNA reads TGTGCCAGCAGCGTACTAGCGGGCAATGAGCAGTTCTTC.

The chain has TRBV27 and TRBJ2-2; D gene ambiguous. CDR1 is MNHEY and CDR2 is SMNVEV in the germline V gene (reference sequence). The ends were cut back, 4 bases at V and 1 base at J, with 7 bases in the middle. CDR3 length: 14 amino acids. DNA of the CDR3: TGTGCCAGCAGTTCCAACAGGAACACCGGGGAGCTGTTTTTT. Encoded protein: CASSSNRNTGELFF.

The chain uses TRBV5-6 and TRBJ2-7; 7 bases agree with TRBD1. CDR3 length equals 15 residues. Losses at the gene ends were 3 bases for V and 1 base for J; bases not matched to a gene: 7. Germline CDR1 reads SGHDT; CDR2 reads YYEEEE. The CDR3 sequence: CASSSGQARSYEQYF. CDR3 DNA sequence: TGTGCCAGCAGCTCTGGACAGGCGCGTTCCTACGAGCAGTACTTC.

In its sample, this clone is large. This sequence joins TRBV9 and TRBJ2-7, with D uncertain. The CDR3 contains 16 residues. Germline V gene lookup returns CDR1 SGDLS and CDR2 YYNGEE. V shed 0 bases and J shed 2 bases, with 15 bases lying between them. CDR3 bases: TGTGCCAGCAGCGTAGAAGCAGATTTACTCCCCTACGAGCAGTACTTC. It encodes CASSVEADLLPYEQYF.

The J gene is TRBJ1-2, the V gene TRBV5-6; 8 bases agree with TRBD1. CDR3 length: 15 amino acids. The germline V gene encodes CDR1 SGHDT and CDR2 YYEEEE. V gave up 2 bases and J gave up 2 bases; unmatched junction bases: 5. The CDR3 spells CASSFLDRANYGYTF. In nucleotides, the CDR3 is TGTGCCAGCAGCTTTCTGGACAGGGCAAACTATGGCTACACCTTC. The entire variable domain, with the rest obtained from reference TRBV5-6 and TRBJ1-2, is as follows: DAGVTQSPTHLIKTRGQQVTLRCSPKSGHDTVSWYQQALGQGPQFIFQYYEEEERQRGNFPDRFSGHQFPNYSSELNVNALLLGDSALYLCASSFLDRANYGYTFGSGTRLTVV.

J is TRBJ2-5 and V is TRBV7-3, with 7 bases that match TRBD1. The germline gives CDR1 SGHTA, CDR2 FQGTGA. This CDR3 contains 12 residues. With V trimmed by 5 bases and J by 12 bases, 9 bases remained unmatched. The CDR3 region has the DNA TGTGCCAGCAGCGAAGACAGGGATAGAGAGTACTTC. Translating gives CASSEDRDREYF. Variable domain in full (rest from reference TRBV7-3 and TRBJ2-5): GAGVSQTPSNKVTEKGKYVELRCDPISGHTALYWYRQSLGQGPEFLIYFQGTGAADDSGLPNDRFFAVRPEGSVSTLKIQRTERGDSAVYLCASSEDRDREYFGPGTRLLVL.

The V gene is TRBV15, the J gene TRBJ2-2; D is perhaps TRBD1 (6 bases). Germline CDR1 reads LNHNV; CDR2 reads YYDKDF (reference sequence). This CDR3 is built from 14 residues. Trimming shortened V by 10 bases and J by 0 bases, and 12 bases separated the two germline ends. CDR3 nucleotide sequence: TGTGCCATAAGAGGGGGTACGAACACCGGGGAGCTGTTTTTT. As protein: CAIRGGTNTGELFF.